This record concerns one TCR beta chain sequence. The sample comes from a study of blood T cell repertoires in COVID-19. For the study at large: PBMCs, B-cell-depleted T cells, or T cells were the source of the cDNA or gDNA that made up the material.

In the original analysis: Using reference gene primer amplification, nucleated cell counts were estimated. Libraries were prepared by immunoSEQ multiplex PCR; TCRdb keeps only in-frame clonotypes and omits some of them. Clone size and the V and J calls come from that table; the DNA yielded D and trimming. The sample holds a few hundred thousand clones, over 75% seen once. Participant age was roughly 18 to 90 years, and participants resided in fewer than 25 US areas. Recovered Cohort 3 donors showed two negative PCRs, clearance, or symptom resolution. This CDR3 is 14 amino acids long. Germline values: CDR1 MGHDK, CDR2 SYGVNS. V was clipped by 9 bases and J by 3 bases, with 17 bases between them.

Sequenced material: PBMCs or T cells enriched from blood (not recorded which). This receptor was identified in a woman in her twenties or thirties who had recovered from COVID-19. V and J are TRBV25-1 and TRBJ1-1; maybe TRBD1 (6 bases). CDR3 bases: TGTGCCAGTACTATGGGGGCCTGGGACACTGAAGCTTTCTTT. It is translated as CASTMGAWDTEAFF.